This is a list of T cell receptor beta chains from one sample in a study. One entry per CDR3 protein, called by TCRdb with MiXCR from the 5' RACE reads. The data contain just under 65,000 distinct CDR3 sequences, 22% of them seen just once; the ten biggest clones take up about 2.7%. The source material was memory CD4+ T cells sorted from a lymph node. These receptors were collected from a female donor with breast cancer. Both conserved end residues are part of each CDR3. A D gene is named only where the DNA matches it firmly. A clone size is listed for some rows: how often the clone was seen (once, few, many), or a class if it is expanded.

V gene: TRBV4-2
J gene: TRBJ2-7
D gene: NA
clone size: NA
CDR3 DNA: TGTGCCAGCAGCCATCCCGGACGGGCCTACGAGCAGTACTTC
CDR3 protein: CASSHPGRAYEQYF

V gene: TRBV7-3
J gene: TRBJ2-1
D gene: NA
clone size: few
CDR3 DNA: TGTGCCAGCAGCTTAACCCGGCTGGGAAATGAGCAGTTCTTC
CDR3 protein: CASSLTRLGNEQFF

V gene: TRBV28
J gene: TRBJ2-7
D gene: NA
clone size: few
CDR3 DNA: TGTGCCAGCAATGGGGGGTCGGGGAGCGTCTCCTACGAGCAGTACTTC
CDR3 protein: CASNGGSGSVSYEQYF

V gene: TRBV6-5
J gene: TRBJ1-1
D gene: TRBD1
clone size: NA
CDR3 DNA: TGTGCCAGCAGTTCCCCCAGACAGGGGCTGAACACTGAAGCTTTCTTT
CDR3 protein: CASSSPRQGLNTEAFF

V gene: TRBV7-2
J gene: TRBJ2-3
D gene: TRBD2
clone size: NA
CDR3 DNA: TGTGCCAGCAGACCTAGACTAGCGGGAGCAGATACGCAGTATTTT
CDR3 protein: CASRPRLAGADTQYF

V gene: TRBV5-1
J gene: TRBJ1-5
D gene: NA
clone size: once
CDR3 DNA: TGCGCCAGCAGCTTGCGAGGGGAAAGCAATCAGCCCCAGCATTTT
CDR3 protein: CASSLRGESNQPQHF

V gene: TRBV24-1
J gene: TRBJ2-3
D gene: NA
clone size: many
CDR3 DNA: TGTGCCACCAGTGAGGAGGTCGTGGATACGCAGTATTTT
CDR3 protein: CATSEEVVDTQYF

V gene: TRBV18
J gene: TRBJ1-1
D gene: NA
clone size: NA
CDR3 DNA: TGTGCCAGCTCACCTACACCAGATAACACTGAAGCTTTCTTT
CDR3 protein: CASSPTPDNTEAFF

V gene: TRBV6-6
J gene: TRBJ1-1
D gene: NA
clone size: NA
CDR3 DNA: TGTGCCAGCAGTCAGCGGACAGCTGAAGCTTTCTTT
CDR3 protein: CASSQRTAEAFF

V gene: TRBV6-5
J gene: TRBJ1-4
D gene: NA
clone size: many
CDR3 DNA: TGTGCCAGCAGTTACTCCCGAGGTCTTAATGAAAAACTGTTTTTT
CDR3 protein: CASSYSRGLNEKLFF

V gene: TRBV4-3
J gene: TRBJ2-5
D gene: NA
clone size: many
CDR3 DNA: TGCGCCAGCAGCTCCGGGATTCAAGAGACCCAGTACTTC
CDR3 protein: CASSSGIQETQYF

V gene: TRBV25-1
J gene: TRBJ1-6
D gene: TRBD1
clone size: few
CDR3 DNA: TGTGCCAGCAGTGAATCGGGACAGGGTAGCTCACCCCTCCACTTT
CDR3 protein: CASSESGQGSSPLHF

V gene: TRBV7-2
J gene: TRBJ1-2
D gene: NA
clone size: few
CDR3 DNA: TGTGCCAGCAGCTTAGCGCGGACAGCTAACTATGGCTACACCTTC
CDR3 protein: CASSLARTANYGYTF

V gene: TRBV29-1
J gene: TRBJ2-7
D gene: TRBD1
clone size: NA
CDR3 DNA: TGCAGCGTTGGGTGGGGACAGGGCTACGAGCAGTACTTC
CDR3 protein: CSVGWGQGYEQYF

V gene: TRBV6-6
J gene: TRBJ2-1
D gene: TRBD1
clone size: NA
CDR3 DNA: TGTGCCAGCAGCTCACAGGGGGCAGGTTATGAGCAGTTCTTC
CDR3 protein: CASSSQGAGYEQFF

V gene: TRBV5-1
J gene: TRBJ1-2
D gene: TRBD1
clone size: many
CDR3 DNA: TGCGCCAGCAGCTTCAATGGACAGGTTGAGGGCTATGGCTACACCTTC
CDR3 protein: CASSFNGQVEGYGYTF

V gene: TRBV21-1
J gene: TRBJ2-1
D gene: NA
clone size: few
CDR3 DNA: TGTGCCAGCAGCAAGGGGGATTGCGGGGTTAATGAGCAGTTCTTC
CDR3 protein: CASSKGDCGVNEQFF

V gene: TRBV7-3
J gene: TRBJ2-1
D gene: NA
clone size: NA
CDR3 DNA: TGTGCCAGCAGCTTAATAGCTGCGGAACGCAATGAGCAGTTCTTC
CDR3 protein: CASSLIAAERNEQFF